The 22 T cell receptor beta chains in this list originate from one sample, sequenced in a study of blood T cell repertoires in COVID-19. Some clones are missing from TCRdb's copy, which holds only in-frame ones; the method was immunoSEQ multiplex PCR. This sample yields about 260,000 clones, of which approximately 86% are seen a single time; approximately 5.1% belongs to the top ten. The specimen was peripheral blood. These receptor sequences come from a woman in her sixties with COVID-19, enrolled during active disease.

The chain couples TRBV5-1 to TRBJ2-7, with 7 bases fitting TRBD1. This CDR3 is built from 14 residues. V lost 4 bases, J lost 3 bases, and 7 bases stayed unmatched. CDR1 and CDR2 (germline): SGHRS, YFSETQ. CDR3 sequence (DNA): TGCGCCAGCAGCGCCGGGACAGTCCACTACGAGCAGTACTTC. It translates to CASSAGTVHYEQYF.

The chain recombines TRBV30 with TRBJ2-2; the match to TRBD1 covers 8 bases. CDR1 GTSNPN and CDR2 SVGIG come from the germline V gene (reference sequence). V lost 3 bases to trimming and J lost 4 bases; unmatched junction nucleotides: 1. There are 13 residues in the CDR3. CDR3 sequence reads: CAWSGQGTGELFF. The CDR3 nucleotides are TGTGCCTGGAGCGGACAGGGCACCGGGGAGCTGTTTTTT.

J is TRBJ2-2 and V is TRBV30; perhaps TRBD1 as D (6 bases). The germline V gene encodes CDR1 GTSNPN and CDR2 SVGIG (reference sequence). The CDR3 length is 18 residues. The V end lost 3 bases, the J end lost 2 bases, and 22 bases lay between the germline ends. CDR3 DNA sequence: TGTGCCTGGAGCCCCCCCTATGGTTGGGACACTAACACCGGGGAGCTGTTTTTT. Protein product: CAWSPPYGWDTNTGELFF.

This chain joins TRBV27 and TRBJ1-1, with D unresolved. Germline V CDR1 and CDR2: MNHEY, SMNVEV (reference sequence). CDR3 size: 13 residues. Trimming shortened V by 3 bases and J by 1 base, and 6 bases separated the two germline ends. DNA for the CDR3: TGTGCCAGCAGTTTCGTCAGGAACACTGAAGCTTTCTTT. Its protein product is CASSFVRNTEAFF.

The chain couples TRBV4-1 to TRBJ2-5; D may be TRBD2 (5 bases). Germline V gene lookup returns CDR1 MGHRA and CDR2 YSYEKL. The CDR3 totals 14 residues. Trimming removed 4 bases from V and 2 bases from J, with 11 bases in between. In DNA form, the CDR3 reads TGCGCCAGCAGCCTGAGCCGAGGGCAAGAGACCCAGTACTTC. Its translation is CASSLSRGQETQYF.

The chain links TRBV5-6 to TRBJ2-1, with 15 bases fitting TRBD2. The junction had 7 bases not matched to a gene; V was cut back by 3 bases and J by 0 bases. Germline values: CDR1 SGHDT, CDR2 YYEEEE. The CDR3 sequence is 19 residues long. The CDR3 nucleotides read TGTGCCAGCAGCTCGCCGGGACTAGCGGGAGGAACCTCCTACAATGAGCAGTTCTTC. Amino acids: CASSSPGLAGGTSYNEQFF.

The CDR3 coding sequence is TGTGCCAGCAGCCAAGGACTAGCAGGTGAGCAGTTCTTC. It specifies CASSQGLAGEQFF. The J gene is TRBJ2-1, the V gene TRBV3-1 (or the pseudogene TRBV3-2); 7 nucleotides align to TRBD2. The CDR3 consists of 13 residues. Per the germline V gene, CDR1 is LGHDT and CDR2 is YNNKEL (reference sequence). The trim removed 1 base at V and 9 bases at J, leaving 3 bases unmatched.

V gene TRBV6-5 combines with J gene TRBJ1-4; TRBD1 might be the D (5 bases). V was clipped by 1 base and J by 4 bases, with 10 bases between them. Germline CDR1 and CDR2: MNHEY and SVGAGI. The CDR3 has 15 residues. CDR3 protein: CASSYFRQGNEKLFF. CDR3 DNA: TGTGCCAGCAGTTACTTCAGGCAGGGTAATGAAAAACTGTTTTTT.

This rearrangement joins TRBV19 to TRBJ2-2; D possibly corresponds to TRBD1 (6 bases). Germline lookup yields CDR1 LNHDA and CDR2 SQIVND (reference sequence). The length of the CDR3 is 14 residues. V lost 7 bases and J 1 base, leaving 10 bases between the germline ends. Written as DNA, the CDR3 is TGTGCCAGTAAAGACAGGCGGAACACCGGGGAGCTGTTTTTT. Residues: CASKDRRNTGELFF.

This rearrangement joins TRBV19 to TRBJ1-4; 8 nucleotides align to TRBD1. Per germline, CDR1 LNHDA and CDR2 SQIVND (reference sequence). The junction had 3 bases not matched to a gene; V was cut back by 6 bases and J by 6 bases. This CDR3 is 13 amino acids long. CDR3 in amino acids: CASSRGRDEKLFF. CDR3 in DNA: TGTGCCAGTAGCAGGGGGCGCGATGAAAAACTGTTTTTT.

This clone was seen a handful of times. The chain employs TRBV7-9 and TRBJ1-6; 7 positions match TRBD1. The CDR3 loop spans 18 amino acids. Germline CDR1 and CDR2: SEHNR and FQNEAQ (reference sequence). The junction had 12 bases not matched to a gene; V was cut back by 2 bases and J by 5 bases. The CDR3 sequence: CASSLRGAKGQHNSPLHF. The CDR3 DNA follows: TGTGCCAGCAGCTTAAGAGGGGCGAAGGGACAGCATAATTCACCCCTCCACTTT. Combining the CDR3 with reference TRBV7-9 and TRBJ1-6 gives the whole variable domain DTGVSQNPRHKITKRGQNVTFRCDPISEHNRLYWYRQTLGQGPEFLTYFQNEAQLEKSRLLSDRFSAERPKGSFSTLEIQRTEQGDSAMYLCASSLRGAKGQHNSPLHFGNGTRLTVT.

V usage is TRBV12-3 or TRBV12-4 and J usage is TRBJ1-5; D is undetermined. The CDR3 contains 13 residues. Trimming pared 3 bases from V and 5 bases from J, leaving 8 bases between. CDR3 coding DNA: TGTGCCAGCAGTTTCATGGGCGATCAGCCCCAGCATTTT. Translating gives CASSFMGDQPQHF.

This clone appeared a single time. The genes are TRBV24-1 and TRBJ2-3, with 7 bases aligning to TRBD2. The CDR3 spans 17 residues. V was pared by 4 bases and J by 7 bases, with 16 bases of the junction left unmatched. CDR1 and CDR2 (germline): KGHDR, SFDVKD. CDR3 sequence reads: CATSDRTSAKKANTQYF. For the CDR3, the DNA is TGTGCCACCAGTGACCGCACTAGCGCGAAAAAGGCGAATACGCAGTATTTT.

CDR3 bases: TGCGCCAGCAGCTTGGCGGGGAGAACCGGGGAGCTGTTTTTT. Translating it yields CASSLAGRTGELFF. This chain links TRBV5-1 with TRBJ2-2; possible D gene TRBD2, 5 bases. Germline V gives CDR1 SGHRS, CDR2 YFSETQ. The CDR3 is 14 amino acids. V dropped 0 bases and J dropped 5 bases, with 8 bases sitting between them.

The V gene is TRBV6-6, the J gene TRBJ1-2; 7 bases agree with TRBD1. J lost 2 bases, V lost 7 bases, and 7 bases had no gene match. Looked up from germline, CDR1 is MNHNY and CDR2 is SVGAGI (reference sequence). The CDR3 length is 14 residues. Here the CDR3 reads CASTRDRLNYGYTF. CDR3 DNA: TGTGCCAGCACCCGGGACAGACTGAACTATGGCTACACCTTC.

The gene calls are TRBV3-1 (or the pseudogene TRBV3-2) and TRBJ1-3; weak D call: TRBD1 (6 bases). Trimming shortened V by 4 bases and J by 3 bases, and 16 bases separated the two germline ends. The length of the CDR3 is 16 residues. The germline gives CDR1 LGHDT, CDR2 YNNKEL (reference sequence). CDR3 bases: TGTGCCAGCAGCCGGGGGGGGCAAGGAGGTGGAAACACCATATATTTT. It codes for CASSRGGQGGGNTIYF.

V and J are TRBV27 and TRBJ1-4; D may be TRBD1 (6 bases). This CDR3 spans 16 amino acids. The germline V and J ends were trimmed by 7 bases and 2 bases, with 17 bases remaining between them. Germline V gene lookup returns CDR1 MNHEY and CDR2 SMNVEV (reference sequence). The CDR3 nucleotides read TGTGCCAGCATGCTTCTCGGCACAGGGACTAATGAAAAACTGTTTTTT. Protein product: CASMLLGTGTNEKLFF. The variable domain in full, with the rest retrieved from reference TRBV27 and TRBJ1-4, is EAQVTQNPRYLITVTGKKLTVTCSQNMNHEYMSWYRQDPGLGLRQIYYSMNVEVTDKGDVPEGYKVSRKEKRNFPLILESPSPNQTSLYFCASMLLGTGTNEKLFFGSGTQLSVL.

This chain uses TRBV5-5 with TRBJ2-5; perhaps TRBD2 as D (6 bases). V gave up 1 base and J gave up 5 bases, with 15 bases separating them. This CDR3 has 15 residues. The germline gives CDR1 SGHKS, CDR2 YYEKEE (reference sequence). The CDR3 protein is CASSLLADIGETQYF. CDR3 nucleotides: TGTGCCAGCAGCTTGTTAGCGGACATCGGGGAGACCCAGTACTTC.

The V gene is TRBV18, the J gene TRBJ1-2, with 9 bases identical to TRBD1. V trimming: 5 bases; J trimming: 4 bases; junction bases outside the gene matches: 8. CDR3 size: 15 residues. CDR1 and CDR2 from the germline V gene are KGHSH and LQKENI. The CDR3 here is CASSISTGGFYGYTF. In DNA form, the CDR3 reads TGTGCCAGCTCAATCTCGACAGGGGGTTTCTATGGCTACACCTTC.

This clone was counted a few times. V usage is TRBV3-1 (or the pseudogene TRBV3-2) and J usage is TRBJ1-4, with unresolved D. This CDR3 is 15 amino acids long. The ends were cut back, 1 base at V and 4 bases at J, with 10 bases in the middle. Germline V gene sequence: CDR1 LGHDT, CDR2 YNNKEL (reference sequence). Here the CDR3 DNA reads TGTGCCAGCAGCCAAGTGGGCGGGTATAATGAAAAACTGTTTTTT. Its protein product is CASSQVGGYNEKLFF.

The rearrangement uses TRBV30 and TRBJ2-5; D is undetermined. Between the trimmed V and J ends, which lost 0 bases and 5 bases, there was a span of 10 bases. This CDR3 region has 13 residues. Per the germline V gene, CDR1 is GTSNPN and CDR2 is SVGIG (reference sequence). For the CDR3, the DNA is TGTGCCTGGAGTGTCGTGAGTCGGGAGACCCAGTACTTC. Amino acids: CAWSVVSRETQYF.

This rearrangement joins TRBV5-1 to TRBJ1-2, with a weak D call TRBD1 (6 bases). The CDR3 extends over 14 amino acids. The V end was cut by 0 bases, the J end by 3 bases, with 9 bases between. Per germline, CDR1 SGHRS and CDR2 YFSETQ. CDR3 sequence: CASSLGGRDYGYTF. The CDR3 bases are TGCGCCAGCAGCTTGGGGGGGCGCGACTATGGCTACACCTTC.